A selection of T cell receptor beta chains follows, all from one sample in a study of regulatory T cells in long-lasting Graves disease. TCRdb used MiXCR to reprocess the multiplex PCR reads, holding one entry per CDR3 protein. The table shows hundreds of thousands of distinct CDR3 sequences, with about a sixth occurring only once. The data were also submitted as part of a second study, on T cells in Graves' hyperthyroidism and ophthalmopathy.

Sample: peripheral blood mononuclear cells (PBMCs), taken at new diagnosis, from a patient treated with antithyroid drugs. Every receptor here comes from a man aged 35 to 55 with Graves disease. CDR3s include the opening cysteine and the closing phenylalanine or tryptophan. Fields, in order: clone size, V gene, J gene, D gene, CDR3 protein, CDR3 DNA. A D gene is named only where the DNA matches it firmly. Clone size is not always given. Where it is, it says once, few, many or a class for expanded clones.

>few|TRBV19|TRBJ1-1|TRBD1
CASSIRTGGANTEAFF
TGTGCCAGTAGTATCCGGACAGGGGGCGCGAACACTGAAGCTTTCTTT
>.|TRBV24-1|TRBJ2-7|TRBD1
CATRTGQGGEQYF
TGTGCCACCAGGACAGGACAGGGGGGCGAGCAGTACTTC
>.|TRBV20-1|TRBJ2-7|TRBD1
CSALPGQGSPTEQYF
TGCAGTGCTCTTCCGGGACAGGGGTCCCCAACGGAGCAGTACTTC
>many|TRBV2|TRBJ2-3|.
CASLSLGGGGTDTQYF
TGTGCCAGCCTCTCCTTGGGGGGTGGAGGAACAGATACGCAGTATTTT
>few|TRBV6-2/TRBV6-3|TRBJ1-5|.
CATSSAKYSNQPQHF
TGTGCCACCTCGTCAGCGAAGTATAGCAATCAGCCCCAGCATTTT
>many|TRBV6-1|TRBJ2-7|.
CASSSGYYYEQYF
TGTGCCAGCAGCTCAGGGTATTACTACGAGCAGTACTTC
>.|TRBV18|TRBJ2-7|.
CASSPNYEQYF
TGTGCCAGCTCACCAAACTACGAGCAGTACTTC
>many|TRBV2|TRBJ2-7|.
CATTRGAYEQYF
TGTGCCACCACCCGGGGCGCCTACGAGCAGTACTTC
>many|TRBV20-1|TRBJ2-1|.
CSARGVGSSYNEQFF
TGCAGTGCTAGAGGGGTCGGGAGCTCCTACAATGAGCAGTTCTTC
>.|TRBV5-1|TRBJ2-2|.
CASSPGTWAGELFF
TGCGCCAGCAGCCCCGGGACATGGGCCGGGGAGCTGTTTTTT
>few|TRBV20-1|TRBJ2-7|.
CSAEGMGESYEQYF
TGCAGTGCTGAAGGGATGGGAGAATCCTACGAGCAGTACTTC
>many|TRBV7-2|TRBJ2-2|.
CASSVSRGAGELFF
TGTGCCAGCAGCGTTTCCAGGGGTGCCGGGGAGCTGTTTTTT
>once|TRBV19|TRBJ1-1|.
CASPDRGRVNTEAFF
TGTGCCAGTCCCGACAGAGGGCGCGTGAACACTGAAGCTTTCTTT
>.|TRBV6-2/TRBV6-3|TRBJ2-2|.
CAAWTTTNTGELFF
TGTGCGGCGTGGACTACTACGAACACCGGGGAGCTGTTTTTT
>.|TRBV25-1|TRBJ2-5|TRBD1
CASSELGTGGETQYF
TGTGCCAGCAGTGAATTAGGGACAGGGGGAGAGACCCAGTACTTC
>.|TRBV12-3/TRBV12-4|TRBJ1-1|TRBD1
CASKTRTGGWNTEAFF
TGTGCCAGCAAGACAAGGACAGGGGGCTGGAACACTGAAGCTTTCTTT
>many|TRBV12-3/TRBV12-4|TRBJ2-1|TRBD2
CASTPRAGSSYNEQFF
TGTGCCAGCACTCCAAGAGCGGGGAGCTCCTACAATGAGCAGTTCTTC
>.|TRBV12-3/TRBV12-4|TRBJ2-1|TRBD2
CASQLAGAFYNEQFF
TGTGCCAGCCAACTAGCGGGGGCCTTCTACAATGAGCAGTTCTTC
>.|TRBV6-5|TRBJ2-1|.
CASGYQGDEQFF
TGTGCCAGCGGTTACCAGGGCGATGAGCAGTTCTTC
>many|TRBV7-8|TRBJ2-2|.
CASSSGRQGNTGELFF
TGTGCCAGCAGCTCCGGCCGGCAGGGGAACACCGGGGAGCTGTTTTTT
>many|TRBV2|TRBJ2-1|TRBD2
CASSAGTSDYNEQFF
TGTGCCAGCAGTGCCGGGACTAGTGACTACAATGAGCAGTTCTTC
>few|TRBV20-1|TRBJ1-2|TRBD1
CSARGTGAYGYTF
TGCAGTGCTAGAGGCACAGGGGCCTATGGCTACACCTTC
>many|TRBV5-1|TRBJ1-1|TRBD1
CASRGGIGQEGTEAFF
TGCGCCAGCAGGGGAGGGATTGGACAGGAGGGCACTGAAGCTTTCTTT
>many|TRBV2|TRBJ1-1|.
CASTADRGAEAFF
TGTGCCAGCACCGCGGACAGAGGAGCTGAAGCTTTCTTT
>many|TRBV5-6|TRBJ1-1|.
CASSLVGVTEAFF
TGTGCCAGCAGCTTGGTTGGGGTCACTGAAGCTTTCTTT
>few|TRBV6-6|TRBJ1-6|.
CASSYSSLGSPLHF
TGTGCCAGCAGTTACTCAAGTCTTGGGTCACCCCTCCACTTT
>.|TRBV11-2|TRBJ1-2|.
CASSLDLVAGYTF
TGTGCCAGCAGCTTAGATCTGGTGGCCGGCTACACCTTC
>many|TRBV28|TRBJ1-1|.
CASSLSLFGIANTEAFF
TGTGCCAGCAGTTTATCGCTTTTCGGGATAGCGAACACTGAAGCTTTCTTT
>many|TRBV2|TRBJ2-5|TRBD2
CASKGILAGAQETQYF
TGTGCCAGCAAGGGGATTTTAGCGGGGGCCCAAGAGACCCAGTACTTC
>few|TRBV19|TRBJ2-5|.
CASSIGGGAVGAETQYF
TGTGCCAGTAGTATTGGAGGGGGGGCCGTTGGAGCAGAGACCCAGTACTTC
>many|TRBV9|TRBJ1-1|.
CASSVDTGGDTEAFF
TGTGCCAGCAGCGTAGACACGGGAGGGGACACTGAAGCTTTCTTT
>many|TRBV18|TRBJ2-7|.
CASSPYQNGEQYF
TGTGCCAGCTCACCATACCAGAACGGCGAGCAGTACTTC
>many|TRBV2|TRBJ2-5|.
CASRRGIQETQYF
TGTGCCAGCAGGAGGGGAATCCAAGAGACCCAGTACTTC
>.|TRBV24-1|TRBJ2-1|.
CATRTGDYNEQFF
TGTGCCACCAGGACGGGGGACTACAATGAGCAGTTCTTC
>.|TRBV2|TRBJ2-5|.
CASSPLVRAEETQYF
TGTGCCAGCAGTCCTCTAGTCAGGGCTGAGGAGACCCAGTACTTC
>few|TRBV19|TRBJ1-1|.
CASSIGPGYMNTEAFF
TGTGCCAGTAGTATCGGGCCCGGTTACATGAACACTGAAGCTTTCTTT
>many|TRBV7-8|TRBJ2-7|.
CASSLQVFNYEQYF
TGTGCCAGCAGCTTACAGGTATTCAACTACGAGCAGTACTTC
>.|TRBV5-4|TRBJ1-1|TRBD1
CASSSGDRDITEAFF
TGTGCCAGCAGCTCGGGGGACAGGGATATCACTGAAGCTTTCTTT
>few|TRBV5-1|TRBJ2-3|TRBD1
CASSFQGDGDTQYF
TGTGCCAGCAGCTTCCAGGGGGATGGAGATACGCAGTATTTT
>few|TRBV6-9|TRBJ1-5|TRBD1
CASSSGGTNQPQHF
TGTGCCAGCAGTTCAGGGGGTACCAATCAGCCCCAGCATTTT
>many|TRBV2|TRBJ2-5|.
CASSDRGGTQYF
TGTGCCAGCAGTGATAGAGGAGGGACCCAGTACTTC
>many|TRBV5-1|TRBJ2-1|TRBD2
CASSGTSGDNEQFF
TGCGCCAGCAGCGGGACTAGCGGGGACAATGAGCAGTTCTTC
>.|TRBV9|TRBJ1-3|.
CASSVASSAGYSGNTIYF
TGTGCCAGCAGCGTAGCAAGTTCGGCAGGGTACTCTGGAAACACCATATATTTT
>few|TRBV20-1|TRBJ2-1|TRBD2
CSARDPGLAGGYYNEQFF
TGCAGTGCTAGAGACCCGGGACTAGCGGGGGGCTACTACAATGAGCAGTTCTTC
>many|TRBV12-3/TRBV12-4|TRBJ1-1|.
CASSWGRNEAFF
TGTGCCAGCAGTTGGGGACGGAATGAAGCTTTCTTT
>.|TRBV7-3|TRBJ2-3|TRBD1
CASSLGQGITDTQYF
TGTGCCAGCAGCTTAGGACAGGGGATAACAGATACGCAGTATTTT
>many|TRBV18|TRBJ2-5|TRBD1
CASSHQDRRETQYF
TGTGCCAGCTCACACCAGGACAGGCGCGAGACCCAGTACTTC